What follows describes a single T cell receptor beta chain. No cognate antigen has been identified for it. No base quality values were provided; no much bigger clone lies one nucleotide off. The data were obtained in a study of T cell changes during pregnancy in multiple sclerosis (dated by TCRdb to about 2019). In terms of the full investigation: In women with multiple sclerosis, the researchers looked at how the T cell repertoire shifted as pregnancy progressed.

According to the germline V gene, CDR1 reads LGHNA and CDR2 reads YNFKEQ. Its CDR3 holds 15 amino acids, cysteine through phenylalanine. Only CDR3 DNA remains: 45 bases, in frame from the first base. Clipping removes 5 bases from V and 5 bases from J, with 5 as the unmatched junction base count. The library was prepared using the immunoSEQ multiplex PCR assay. Entries here come from immuneACCESS through TCRdb and include only in-frame sequences with V and J called. Some clones fail to appear in such tables; in the studies checked, an unresolved V gene covers under half of the shortfall, and the cause of the remainder is unknown. Across this sample there are tens of thousands of clones, with around 87% seen only once. The ten largest clones take up approximately 0.5% of the sample.

This specimen consisted of CD4+ T cells from peripheral blood mononuclear cells, obtained in the second trimester of pregnancy. The sequence links TRBV4-2 to TRBJ2-7, and TRBD2 matches 14 of the central bases. This receptor was obtained from a female donor with multiple sclerosis, enrolled in a pregnancy study. The CDR3 region reads CASSKGLAGVNEQYF. The nucleotide sequence is given as TGTGCCAGCAGCAAGGGACTAGCGGGAGTTAACGAGCAGTACTTC.